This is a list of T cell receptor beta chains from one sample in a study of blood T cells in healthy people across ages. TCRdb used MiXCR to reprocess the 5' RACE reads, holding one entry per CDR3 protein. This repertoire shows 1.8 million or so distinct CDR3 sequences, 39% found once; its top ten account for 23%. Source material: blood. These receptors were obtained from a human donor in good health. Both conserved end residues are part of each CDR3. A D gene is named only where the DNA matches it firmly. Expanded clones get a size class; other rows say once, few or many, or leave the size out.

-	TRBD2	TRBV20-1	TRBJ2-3	TGCAGTGCTAGACATCATAGCGGGGGGGTAGATACGCAGTATTTT	CSARHHSGGVDTQYF
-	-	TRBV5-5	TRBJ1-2	TGTGCCAGCAGCTTGGCCCGGGGGCAAAACTATGGCTACACCTTC	CASSLARGQNYGYTF
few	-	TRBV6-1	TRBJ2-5	TGTGCCAGCAGTGGTCAGGGACGGGGGACCCAGTACTTC	CASSGQGRGTQYF
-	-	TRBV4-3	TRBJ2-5	TGCGCCAGCAGCCAAGATTGGTCCGGGACGTACCAAGAGACCCAGTACTTC	CASSQDWSGTYQETQYF
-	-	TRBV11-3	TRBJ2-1	TGTGCCAGCAGCTCCGCCCCCCATGAGCAGTTCTTC	CASSSAPHEQFF
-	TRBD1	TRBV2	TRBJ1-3	TGTGCCAGCAGTGTACAGGGGGATGGAAACACCATATATTTT	CASSVQGDGNTIYF
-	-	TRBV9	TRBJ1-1	TGTGCCAGCAGCGTATCAGGCAGGTTGAACACTGAAGCTTTCTTT	CASSVSGRLNTEAFF
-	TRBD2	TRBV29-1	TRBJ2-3	TGCAGCGTCCGCGGGGGTTTAGCTAGCGCACCCACAGATACGCAGTATTTT	CSVRGGLASAPTDTQYF
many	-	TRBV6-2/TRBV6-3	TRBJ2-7	TGTGCCAGCAGTTACGGGGGGGCCTCCTACGAGCAGTACTTC	CASSYGGASYEQYF
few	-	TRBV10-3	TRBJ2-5	TGTGCCATCAGTGGGTCTTGGGTGAAAGAGACCCAGTACTTC	CAISGSWVKETQYF
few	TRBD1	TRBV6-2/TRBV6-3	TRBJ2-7	TGTGCCAGCAGTTCAACCGGGACAGGGAGAGAGCAGTACTTC	CASSSTGTGREQYF
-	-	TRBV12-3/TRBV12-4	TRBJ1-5	TGTGCCAGCAGTCCATGGGGGGGGAATCAGCCCCAGCATTTT	CASSPWGGNQPQHF
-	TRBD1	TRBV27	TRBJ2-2	TGTGCCAGCAGTTACCCAGACAGGGCGACCACCGGGGAGCTGTTTTTT	CASSYPDRATTGELFF
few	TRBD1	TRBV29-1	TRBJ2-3	TGCAGCGTAGAAGGGACAGAACCTAGCACAGATACGCAGTATTTT	CSVEGTEPSTDTQYF
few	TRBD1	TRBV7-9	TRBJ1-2	TGTGCCAGCAGCTTCAGACAGGGGACGCCTAACTATGGCTACACCTTC	CASSFRQGTPNYGYTF
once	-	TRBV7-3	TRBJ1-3	TGTGCCAGCAGCTTAACGCAGGGTACAGGAAACACCATATATTTT	CASSLTQGTGNTIYF
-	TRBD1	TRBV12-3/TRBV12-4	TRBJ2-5	TGTGCCAGCAGTTTCGGGGACAGGAGCCGGGAGACCCAGTACTTC	CASSFGDRSRETQYF
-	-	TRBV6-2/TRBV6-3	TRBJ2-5	TGTGCCAGCAGTTATGTTCTCTGGGAGACCCAGTACTTC	CASSYVLWETQYF
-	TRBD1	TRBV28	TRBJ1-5	TGTGCCAGCAGTCCCGGGACAGGGGTTAACAATCAGCCCCAGCATTTT	CASSPGTGVNNQPQHF
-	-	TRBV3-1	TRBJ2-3	TGTGCCAGCAGCCAAGGGCGGTTTACGCAGTATTTT	CASSQGRFTQYF
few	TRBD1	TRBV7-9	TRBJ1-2	TGTGCCAGCAGCTCCGGACAGGCCGGCTATGGCTACACCTTC	CASSSGQAGYGYTF
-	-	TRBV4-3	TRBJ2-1	TGCGCCAGCAGAACTAGTGTCTCCTACAATGAGCAGTTCTTC	CASRTSVSYNEQFF
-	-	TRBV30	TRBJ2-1	TGTGCCTGGAGCTTACCAGAGACCTCCTACAATGAGCAGTTCTTC	CAWSLPETSYNEQFF
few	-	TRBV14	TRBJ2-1	TGTGCCAGCAGCTCCCTCAGCCAGTTGTCCTACAATGAGCAGTTCTTC	CASSSLSQLSYNEQFF
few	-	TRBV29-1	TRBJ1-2	TGCAGCGTTGATATGGGGTATGGCTACACCTTC	CSVDMGYGYTF
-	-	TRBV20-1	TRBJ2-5	TGCAGTGCTAGAGCGACTTTTGAGGAGACCCAGTACTTC	CSARATFEETQYF
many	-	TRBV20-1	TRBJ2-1	TGCAGTGCTCGCGCTCTCGCGGGGTACAATGAGCAGTTCTTC	CSARALAGYNEQFF
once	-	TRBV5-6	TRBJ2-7	TGTGCCAGCAGCTTGACGGGACTGCAGTACTTC	CASSLTGLQYF
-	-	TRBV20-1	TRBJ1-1	TGCAGTGCCAAGACAGGCTGGGAGACTGAAGCTTTCTTT	CSAKTGWETEAFF